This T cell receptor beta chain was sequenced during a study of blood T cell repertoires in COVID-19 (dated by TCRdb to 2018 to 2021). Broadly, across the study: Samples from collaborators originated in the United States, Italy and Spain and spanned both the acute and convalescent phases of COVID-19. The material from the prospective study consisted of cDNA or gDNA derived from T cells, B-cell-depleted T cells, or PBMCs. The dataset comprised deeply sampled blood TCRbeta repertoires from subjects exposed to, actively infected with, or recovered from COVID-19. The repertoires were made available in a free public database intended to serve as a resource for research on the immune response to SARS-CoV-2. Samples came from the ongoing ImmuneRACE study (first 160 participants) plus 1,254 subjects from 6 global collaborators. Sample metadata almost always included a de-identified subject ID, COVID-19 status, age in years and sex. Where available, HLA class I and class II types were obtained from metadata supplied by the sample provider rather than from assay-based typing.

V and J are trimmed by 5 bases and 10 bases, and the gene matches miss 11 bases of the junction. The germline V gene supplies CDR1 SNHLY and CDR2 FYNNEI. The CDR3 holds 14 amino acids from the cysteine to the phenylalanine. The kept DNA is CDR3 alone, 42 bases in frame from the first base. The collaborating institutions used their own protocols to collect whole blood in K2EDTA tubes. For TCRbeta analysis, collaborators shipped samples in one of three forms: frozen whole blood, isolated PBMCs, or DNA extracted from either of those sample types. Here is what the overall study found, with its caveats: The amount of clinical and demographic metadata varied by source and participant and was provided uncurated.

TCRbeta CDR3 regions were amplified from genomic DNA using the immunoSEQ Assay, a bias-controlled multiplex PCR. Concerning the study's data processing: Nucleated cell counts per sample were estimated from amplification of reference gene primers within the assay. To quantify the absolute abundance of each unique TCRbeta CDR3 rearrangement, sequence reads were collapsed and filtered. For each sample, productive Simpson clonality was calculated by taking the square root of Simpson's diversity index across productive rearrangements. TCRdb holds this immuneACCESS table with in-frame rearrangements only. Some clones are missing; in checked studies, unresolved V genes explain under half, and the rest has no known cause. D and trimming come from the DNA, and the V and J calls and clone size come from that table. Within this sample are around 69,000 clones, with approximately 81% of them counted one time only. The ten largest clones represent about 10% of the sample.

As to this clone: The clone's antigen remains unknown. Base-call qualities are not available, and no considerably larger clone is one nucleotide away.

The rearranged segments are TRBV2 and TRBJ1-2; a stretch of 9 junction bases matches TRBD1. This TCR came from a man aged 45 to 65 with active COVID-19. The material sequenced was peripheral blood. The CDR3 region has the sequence CASSPGQGIISYTF. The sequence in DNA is TGTGCCAGCAGTCCGGGACAGGGAATTATCTCCTACACCTTC.